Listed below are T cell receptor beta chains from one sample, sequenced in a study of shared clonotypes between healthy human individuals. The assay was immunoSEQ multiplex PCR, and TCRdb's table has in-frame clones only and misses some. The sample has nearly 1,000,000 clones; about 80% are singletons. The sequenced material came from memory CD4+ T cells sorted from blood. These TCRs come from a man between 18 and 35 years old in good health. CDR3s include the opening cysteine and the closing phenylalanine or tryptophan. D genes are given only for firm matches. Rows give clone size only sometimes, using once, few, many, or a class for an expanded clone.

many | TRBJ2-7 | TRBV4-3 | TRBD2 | TGCGCCAGCAGCCAAAGCGGGAATCACGAGCAGTACTTC | CASSQSGNHEQYF
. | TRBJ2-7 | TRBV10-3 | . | TGTGCCATCAGCCCCTCATACGAGCAGTACTTC | CAISPSYEQYF
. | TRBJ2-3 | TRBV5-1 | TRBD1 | TGCGCCAGCAGCTTTAGGACAGGGAGAATGACAGATACGCAGTATTTT | CASSFRTGRMTDTQYF
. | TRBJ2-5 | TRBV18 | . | TGTGCCAGCCGGGGGTCAGCCCAAGAGACCCAGTACTTC | CASRGSAQETQYF
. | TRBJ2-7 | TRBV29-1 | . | TGCAGCGTTGAAATAAGCACCGAGCAGTACTTC | CSVEISTEQYF
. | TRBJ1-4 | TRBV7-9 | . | TGTGCCAGCAGCTTGAACCGAAATGAAAAACTGTTTTTT | CASSLNRNEKLFF
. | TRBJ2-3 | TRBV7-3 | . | TGTGCCAGCAGCATGGGGGTTTCTAGCACAGATACGCAGTATTTT | CASSMGVSSTDTQYF
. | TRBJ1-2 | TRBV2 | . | TGTGCCAGCAGTGCCCAAGACAGGCCGGTCTATGGCTACACCTTC | CASSAQDRPVYGYTF
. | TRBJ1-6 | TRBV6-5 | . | TGTGCCAGCAGTTACGAGGCATCACCCCTCCACTTT | CASSYEASPLHF
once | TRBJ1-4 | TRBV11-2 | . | TGTGCCAGCAGCTTAGGGAAGTCGGGTAATGAAAAACTGTTTTTT | CASSLGKSGNEKLFF
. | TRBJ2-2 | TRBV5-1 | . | TGCGCCAGCAGCTTGGATGCGGATCCGAACACCGGGGAGCTGTTTTTT | CASSLDADPNTGELFF
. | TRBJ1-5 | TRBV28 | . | TGTGCCAGCAGTTTTTCGGGGCTGAGCAATCAGCCCCAGCATTTT | CASSFSGLSNQPQHF
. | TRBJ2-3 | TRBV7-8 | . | TGTGCCAGCAGCCGAAACCCCCCTATCGGAAAGCCAGATACGCAGTATTTT | CASSRNPPIGKPDTQYF
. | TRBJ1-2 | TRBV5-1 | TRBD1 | TGCGCCAGCAAATTGGACACAGGGGCGGAGGGCTACACCTTC | CASKLDTGAEGYTF
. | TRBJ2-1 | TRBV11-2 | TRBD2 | TGTGCCAGCAGCCCGAGGAGCGGGGGGGTTTACAATGAGCAGTTCTTC | CASSPRSGGVYNEQFF
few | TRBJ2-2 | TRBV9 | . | TGTGCCAGCAGCGCCCCCTACAGTTCCGCGGGCACCGGGGAGCTGTTTTTT | CASSAPYSSAGTGELFF
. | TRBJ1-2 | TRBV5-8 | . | TGTGCCAGCAGCCGCGGACGGGGGCCTAACTATGGCTACACCTTC | CASSRGRGPNYGYTF
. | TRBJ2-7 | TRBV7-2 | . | TGTGCCAGCAGCTTATTCAACGAGCAGTACTTC | CASSLFNEQYF
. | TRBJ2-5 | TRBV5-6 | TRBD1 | TGTGCCAGCAGCTTCCTCAGACAGGGGGCACGGGAGACCCAGTACTTC | CASSFLRQGARETQYF
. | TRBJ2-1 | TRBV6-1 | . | TGTGCCAGCAGGGGCGGGGAGCAGTTCTTC | CASRGGEQFF
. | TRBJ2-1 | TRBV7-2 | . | TGTGCCAGCAGCTTCCGGGACCTAGCAGAGCAGTTCTTC | CASSFRDLAEQFF
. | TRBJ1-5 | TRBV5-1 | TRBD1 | TGCGCCAGCAGCGATACAGGGGGCGCCGGTCAGCCCCAGCATTTT | CASSDTGGAGQPQHF
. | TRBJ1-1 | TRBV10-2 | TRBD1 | TGCGCCAGCACCGGGACAGGGGGTAGAGGGACTGAAGCTTTCTTT | CASTGTGGRGTEAFF
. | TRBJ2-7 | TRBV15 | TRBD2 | TGTGCCACCAGCAGGGGGACTAGCGGGGGCCGTCAGCGCCACGAGCAGTACTTC | CATSRGTSGGRQRHEQYF
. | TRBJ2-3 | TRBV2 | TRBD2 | TGTGCCACCTTAGAGGGAACTAGCGGGAGGGGCACAGATACGCAGTATTTT | CATLEGTSGRGTDTQYF
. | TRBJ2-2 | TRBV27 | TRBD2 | TGTGCCAGCAGTCTTCGACTAGCGTCCGTCACCGGGGAGCTGTTTTTT | CASSLRLASVTGELFF
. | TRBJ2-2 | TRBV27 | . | TGTGCCAGCAGCACGGGCACCGGGGAGCTGTTTTTT | CASSTGTGELFF
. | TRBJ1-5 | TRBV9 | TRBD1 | TGTGCCAGCAGCGCGACAGGGAGTAGCAATCAGCCCCAGCATTTT | CASSATGSSNQPQHF
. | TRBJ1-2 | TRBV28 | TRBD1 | TGTGCTTCAGGACAGGGAACGTTTGGCTACACCTTC | CASGQGTFGYTF
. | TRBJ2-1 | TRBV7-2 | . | TGTGCCAGCAGCTATGAGGGACGGTACTACAATGAGCAGTTCTTC | CASSYEGRYYNEQFF
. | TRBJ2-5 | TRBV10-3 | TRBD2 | TGTGCCACGGGGGGAGGAGCGGAGACCCAGTACTTC | CATGGGAETQYF
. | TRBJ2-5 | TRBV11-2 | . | TGTGCCAGCAGCTTCGGTGGGCAGGGAGAGACCCAGTACTTC | CASSFGGQGETQYF
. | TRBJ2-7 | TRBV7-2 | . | TGTGCCAGCAGCTCCCGTACCGGGCGATACGAGCAGTACTTC | CASSSRTGRYEQYF
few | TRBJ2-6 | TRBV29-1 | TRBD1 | TGCAGCGTTAGATTCGGGACAGGGGGACCTGGGGCCAACGTCCTGACTTTC | CSVRFGTGGPGANVLTF
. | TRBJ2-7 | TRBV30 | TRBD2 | TGTGCCTGGAGTCTCGGGAGAGGCGGGGGTGTGAAGCAGTACTTC | CAWSLGRGGGVKQYF
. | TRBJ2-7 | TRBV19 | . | TGTGCCAGTAGTATACGTAGCGACTCCTACGAGCAGTACTTC | CASSIRSDSYEQYF
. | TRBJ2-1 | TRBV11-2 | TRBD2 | TGTGCCAGCAGCTTCGGACTAGCGGGGAATTACAATGAGCAGTTCTTC | CASSFGLAGNYNEQFF
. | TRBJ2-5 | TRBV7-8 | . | TGTGCCAGCAGGAGGGTCGACCCGAAGGGCCAAGAGACCCAGTACTTC | CASRRVDPKGQETQYF
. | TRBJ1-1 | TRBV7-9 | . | TGTGCCAGCAGCTATGATGAGGGGGGATATGAAGCTTTCTTT | CASSYDEGGYEAFF
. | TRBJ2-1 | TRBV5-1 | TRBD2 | TGCGCCAGCAGCCCGGGACTAGCGGGAGGGCCGAGCTCCTACAATGAGCAGTTCTTC | CASSPGLAGGPSSYNEQFF
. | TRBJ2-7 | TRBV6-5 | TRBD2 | TGTGCCAGCAGTTCCCCGACTAGCGGGAGGAGCGAGCAGTACTTC | CASSSPTSGRSEQYF
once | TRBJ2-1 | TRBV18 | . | TGTGCCAGCTCACCTTTCCATGGTTTCAATGAGCAGTTCTTC | CASSPFHGFNEQFF
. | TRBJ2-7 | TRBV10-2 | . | TGCGCCAGCAGTCGGGACCCGAGGGGCGAGCAGTACTTC | CASSRDPRGEQYF